The 15 T cell receptor beta chains below all came from one sample that was sequenced in a study of blood T cells in healthy people across ages. The use of a sample-barcoded 5' primer and a J-beta primer mix characterized a second PCR of about 7 to 12 cycles. TCRdb reanalysed the 5' RACE reads using MiXCR and keeps one entry per CDR3 protein. The sample lists about 1.8 million distinct CDR3 sequences; roughly 52% were seen once. The material sequenced was blood. These receptors originate from a middle-aged woman in good health.

V and J are TRBV15 and TRBJ1-2; D might be TRBD1 (5 bases). Germline V gene lookup returns CDR1 LNHNV and CDR2 YYDKDF (reference sequence). The CDR3 is 12 amino acids. V was pared by 4 bases and J by 11 bases, with 14 bases between. The chain's CDR3 is CATSKRTPPYTF. The CDR3 region has the DNA TGTGCCACCAGCAAAAGGACACCACCGTACACCTTC.

This clonotype has just a few counts. The V call is TRBV4-3, the J call TRBJ2-1; TRBD2 aligns across 10 bases. This CDR3 is 16 amino acids long. After removal of 0 bases from V and 9 bases from J, the junction contained 8 bases not matched to a gene. Germline values: CDR1 LGHNA, CDR2 YSLEER. The CDR3 spells CASSQDRSGGAAEQFF. For the CDR3, the DNA is TGCGCCAGCAGCCAAGATCGAAGCGGGGGGGCCGCTGAGCAGTTCTTC.

The chain has TRBV4-2 and TRBJ2-1; the D is unclear. The CDR3 covers 17 residues. In germline, CDR1 is LGHNA, CDR2 YNFKEQ. V was cut by 3 bases and J by 0 bases, with 15 bases left in between. CDR3 sequence (DNA): TGTGCCAGCAGCCACCAACAGAGTACGAGCTCCTACAATGAGCAGTTCTTC. This translates into CASSHQQSTSSYNEQFF.

The CDR3 loop reads CSAEGENTEAFF. Here the CDR3 DNA reads TGCAGTGCTGAAGGGGAGAACACTGAAGCTTTCTTT. This rearrangement joins TRBV20-1 to TRBJ1-1; weak D call: TRBD1 (5 bases). With 5 bases removed from V and 1 base from J, the gap between germline ends came to 8 bases. CDR1 and CDR2 (germline): DFQATT, SNEGSKA (reference sequence). This CDR3 spans 12 amino acids.

The J gene is TRBJ2-5, the V gene TRBV7-9; 9 nucleotides line up with TRBD2. This CDR3 has 15 residues. The germline CDR1 and CDR2 sequences are SEHNR and FQNEAQ (reference sequence). The V gene end was trimmed by 7 bases and the J gene end by 2 bases; junction bases not matched to a gene: 8. The CDR3 protein is CASKPGLAHQETQYF. CDR3 coding DNA: TGTGCCAGCAAACCGGGACTAGCCCATCAAGAGACCCAGTACTTC.

This sequence joins TRBV27 and TRBJ2-7, with 7 nucleotides matching TRBD2. The CDR3 is 17 residues long. Germline trimming cut 0 bases from V and 7 bases from J; bases unmatched to any gene: 15. In germline, CDR1 is MNHEY, CDR2 SMNVEV (reference sequence). CDR3 nucleotide sequence: TGTGCCAGCAGTTTATCACGGACTAGTTCCGTCTACAATGAGCAGTACTTC. Its protein product is CASSLSRTSSVYNEQYF.

J is TRBJ2-6 and V is TRBV7-2, with D possibly matching TRBD1 (5 bases). The V and J ends lost 6 bases and 0 bases respectively, with 12 bases between them. CDR3 length: 16 residues. Germline values: CDR1 SGHTA, CDR2 FQGNSA. The CDR3 is CASRITTGSGANVLTF. The CDR3 nucleotides are TGTGCCAGCAGGATAACTACAGGCTCTGGGGCCAACGTCCTGACTTTC.

The genes are TRBV6-1 and TRBJ2-5, with 8 bases matching TRBD1. The CDR3 totals 16 residues. With 2 bases clipped from V and 2 bases from J, the junction kept 7 bases outside the gene matches. Germline loops: CDR1 MNHNS, CDR2 SASEGT. The CDR3 DNA is TGTGCCAGCAGTGAACGGGACAGGATAGTACAAGAGACCCAGTACTTC. Translated: CASSERDRIVQETQYF.

This clonotype is a singleton in its sample. The chain is built from TRBV29-1 and TRBJ1-2; D call uncertain. Per germline, CDR1 SQVTM and CDR2 ANQGSEA. The CDR3 consists of 12 residues. Between the trimmed V and J ends, which lost 7 bases and 4 bases, there was a span of 13 bases. As DNA, the CDR3 is TGCAGCGCTCAGGCACTACTCTATGGCTACACCTTC. It encodes CSAQALLYGYTF.

The J gene is TRBJ2-5, the V gene TRBV4-1; D may be TRBD2 (5 bases). The CDR3 is 14 amino acids. CDR1 and CDR2 from the germline V gene are MGHRA and YSYEKL. V was pared by 5 bases and J by 2 bases, with 12 bases between. The CDR3 DNA sequence: TGCGCCAGCAGCATGGCGGGCCAACAAGAGACCCAGTACTTC. As protein: CASSMAGQQETQYF.

The rearrangement uses TRBV4-3 and TRBJ2-3; D not resolved. The CDR3 is 14 residues long. Germline assignment: CDR1 LGHNA and CDR2 YSLEER. V was pared by 1 base and J by 6 bases, with 11 bases between. The CDR3 coding sequence is TGCGCCAGCAGCCAAGGGACGCGCGTTGATACGCAGTATTTT. Translating gives CASSQGTRVDTQYF.

This clonotype has a handful of counts. The V call is TRBV6-2 or TRBV6-3, the J call TRBJ1-2; the D gene is possibly TRBD1 (5 bases). V lost 0 bases and J lost 6, with 8 bases in between. CDR1 is MNHEY and CDR2 is SVGEGT in the germline V gene. The CDR3 length is 13 residues. This CDR3 is CASSYSQVNGYTF. The CDR3 nucleotides are TGTGCCAGCAGTTACTCACAGGTTAATGGCTACACCTTC.

CDR3 sequence (DNA): TGTGCCAGCAGCGTCAATCCGGGACAGGGCTATAATTCACCCCTCCACTTT. Residues: CASSVNPGQGYNSPLHF. The chain is built from TRBV21-1 and TRBJ1-6; the table's D call of TRBD1 was not tested on the DNA. TRBV21-1 is termed a pseudogene. This CDR3 has 17 amino acids.

V usage is TRBV7-9 and J usage is TRBJ1-4; D is ambiguous. V was shortened by 3 bases and J by 5 bases, with 13 bases between the two germline ends. Germline V gene lookup returns CDR1 SEHNR and CDR2 FQNEAQ (reference sequence). The CDR3 has 15 amino acids. The CDR3 is CASSFPTGPNEKLFF. CDR3 nucleotides: TGTGCCAGCAGCTTCCCCACCGGCCCCAATGAAAAACTGTTTTTT.

The genes are TRBV12-3 or TRBV12-4 and TRBJ1-4; possibly TRBD1 for D (5 bases). The CDR3 is 13 residues long. Trimming shortened V by 6 bases and J by 6 bases, and 11 bases separated the two germline ends. The CDR3 reads CASRAGSYEKLFF. DNA of the CDR3: TGTGCCAGCAGGGCAGGGTCTTATGAAAAACTGTTTTTT.